Listed below are T cell receptor beta chains from one sample, sequenced in a study of T cells after yellow fever vaccination. TCRdb reanalysed the 5' RACE reads using MiXCR and keeps one entry per CDR3 protein. The table lists under 150,000 distinct CDR3 sequences, about 16% of them singletons. Material: CD8+ T cells sorted from PBMCs, obtained 5 days after the yellow fever booster vaccination. The receptors derive from a man aged 18 to 29 who received the YFV17D yellow fever vaccine. The CDR3 runs from the conserved cysteine through the conserved F or W. Expanded clones are given a class, and other clones once, few, many or no size at all.

j_call: TRBJ1-2
clone_size: NA
v_call: TRBV2
cdr3_aa: CASSEYRTGQRNGYTF

j_call: TRBJ1-1
clone_size: NA
v_call: TRBV12-3/TRBV12-4
cdr3_aa: CASSFFGASTEAFF

j_call: TRBJ2-1
clone_size: NA
v_call: TRBV19
cdr3_aa: CASSIEGLSYNEQFF

j_call: TRBJ1-1
clone_size: few
v_call: TRBV7-3
cdr3_aa: CASSRVPLTLKERTEAFF

j_call: TRBJ2-3
clone_size: few
v_call: TRBV4-2
cdr3_aa: CASSLGVRVGTDTQYF

j_call: TRBJ2-2
clone_size: NA
v_call: TRBV7-6
cdr3_aa: CASSLGPGQGDTGELFF

j_call: TRBJ1-5
clone_size: NA
v_call: TRBV19
cdr3_aa: CASSIPTVDQPQHF

j_call: TRBJ2-1
clone_size: many
v_call: TRBV25-1
cdr3_aa: CASSEYIGDSYNEQFF

j_call: TRBJ1-2
clone_size: few
v_call: TRBV6-2/TRBV6-3
cdr3_aa: CASSYLGHLFGYTF

j_call: TRBJ2-1
clone_size: many
v_call: TRBV7-2
cdr3_aa: CASRLLSGGQDEQFF

j_call: TRBJ1-2
clone_size: few
v_call: TRBV10-3
cdr3_aa: CAGRGGNYGYTF

j_call: TRBJ2-7
clone_size: few
v_call: TRBV4-2
cdr3_aa: CASSQEIAEYYEQYF

j_call: TRBJ2-3
clone_size: few
v_call: TRBV5-6
cdr3_aa: CASSLAGAGWTDTQYF

j_call: TRBJ2-7
clone_size: NA
v_call: TRBV5-6
cdr3_aa: CASSLTSGVYEQYF

j_call: TRBJ2-1
clone_size: NA
v_call: TRBV11-2
cdr3_aa: CASSLVSHTGANEQFF

j_call: TRBJ2-7
clone_size: NA
v_call: TRBV11-1
cdr3_aa: CASSVGTGGSYEQYF

j_call: TRBJ2-2
clone_size: NA
v_call: TRBV7-9
cdr3_aa: CASSSPGHVANTGELFF

j_call: TRBJ2-7
clone_size: few
v_call: TRBV27
cdr3_aa: CASSMTSGVKEQYF

j_call: TRBJ2-2
clone_size: few
v_call: TRBV11-2
cdr3_aa: CASQSAGELFF

j_call: TRBJ2-2
clone_size: NA
v_call: TRBV9
cdr3_aa: CASSSRSGDWDTGELFF

j_call: TRBJ1-5
clone_size: NA
v_call: TRBV4-1
cdr3_aa: CASSQDSGPNQPQHF

j_call: TRBJ2-6
clone_size: NA
v_call: TRBV9
cdr3_aa: CASSVTGGPSGANVLTF

j_call: TRBJ1-1
clone_size: NA
v_call: TRBV7-9
cdr3_aa: CASSLATGTEAFF

j_call: TRBJ1-5
clone_size: NA
v_call: TRBV6-5
cdr3_aa: CASTKRGSNQPQHF

j_call: TRBJ2-2
clone_size: once
v_call: TRBV5-1
cdr3_aa: CAMGSGGGGGELLF

j_call: TRBJ2-1
clone_size: many
v_call: TRBV7-6
cdr3_aa: CASSLRQGTYNEQFF

j_call: TRBJ2-4
clone_size: NA
v_call: TRBV30
cdr3_aa: CAWSRGDIQYF

j_call: TRBJ1-6
clone_size: NA
v_call: TRBV7-9
cdr3_aa: CASSLTTGNSPLHF

j_call: TRBJ2-3
clone_size: NA
v_call: TRBV7-9
cdr3_aa: CASSLARVGTPMLSTDTQYF

j_call: TRBJ2-3
clone_size: NA
v_call: TRBV9
cdr3_aa: CASSVGDYADTQYF

j_call: TRBJ1-1
clone_size: many
v_call: TRBV7-9
cdr3_aa: CASSRTGNTEAFF

j_call: TRBJ2-1
clone_size: NA
v_call: TRBV15
cdr3_aa: CATSRDPDSSYNEQFF

j_call: TRBJ1-1
clone_size: many
v_call: TRBV7-9
cdr3_aa: CASSASRDRPARGTEAFF

j_call: TRBJ2-5
clone_size: few
v_call: TRBV4-2
cdr3_aa: CASSQDLAGAIQETQYF

j_call: TRBJ2-1
clone_size: few
v_call: TRBV12-3/TRBV12-4
cdr3_aa: CASSLGPSAGGEFF

j_call: TRBJ2-1
clone_size: NA
v_call: TRBV7-9
cdr3_aa: CASSPVGGLAGYEQFF

j_call: TRBJ2-3
clone_size: many
v_call: TRBV9
cdr3_aa: CASSARLAGGQITDTQYF

j_call: TRBJ2-1
clone_size: NA
v_call: TRBV29-1
cdr3_aa: CSVAGQRAYNEQFF

j_call: TRBJ2-5
clone_size: few
v_call: TRBV19
cdr3_aa: CASSTLGRGRETQYF

j_call: TRBJ2-7
clone_size: NA
v_call: TRBV11-2
cdr3_aa: CASSTERSLLVEQYF

j_call: TRBJ2-3
clone_size: few
v_call: TRBV18
cdr3_aa: CASSSEDTQYF

j_call: TRBJ1-2
clone_size: few
v_call: TRBV6-5
cdr3_aa: CASSFWTGGAFSGYTF

j_call: TRBJ2-3
clone_size: few
v_call: TRBV7-3
cdr3_aa: CASSTTPGLAGITDTQYF

j_call: TRBJ2-7
clone_size: NA
v_call: TRBV27
cdr3_aa: CASSSLAGEVTYEQYF

j_call: TRBJ2-1
clone_size: few
v_call: TRBV6-5
cdr3_aa: CASSYSGLARSSYNEQFF

j_call: TRBJ1-6
clone_size: few
v_call: TRBV9
cdr3_aa: CASSGPQGFSPLHF

j_call: TRBJ2-7
clone_size: few
v_call: TRBV4-1
cdr3_aa: CASSPVGQPYEQYF

j_call: TRBJ2-3
clone_size: few
v_call: TRBV6-2/TRBV6-3
cdr3_aa: CASNNWDDTQYF

j_call: TRBJ1-3
clone_size: many
v_call: TRBV29-1
cdr3_aa: CSVRAISGNTIYF

j_call: TRBJ1-5
clone_size: NA
v_call: TRBV5-6
cdr3_aa: CASSFEGPNQPQHF

j_call: TRBJ2-5
clone_size: NA
v_call: TRBV6-2/TRBV6-3
cdr3_aa: CASSLPEVAKETQYF

j_call: TRBJ2-2
clone_size: NA
v_call: TRBV5-1
cdr3_aa: CASRATAGELFF

j_call: TRBJ2-2
clone_size: NA
v_call: TRBV4-3
cdr3_aa: CASSQGQGAKAGELFF

j_call: TRBJ2-7
clone_size: NA
v_call: TRBV6-6
cdr3_aa: CASGAAYEQYF

j_call: TRBJ2-7
clone_size: few
v_call: TRBV6-2/TRBV6-3
cdr3_aa: CASGGGNYEQYF

j_call: TRBJ1-6
clone_size: few
v_call: TRBV9
cdr3_aa: CASSEMGGRPGPLHF

j_call: TRBJ2-7
clone_size: NA
v_call: TRBV13
cdr3_aa: CASSLARFTGGYEQYF

j_call: TRBJ2-1
clone_size: NA
v_call: TRBV24-1
cdr3_aa: CATSQASYNEQFF

j_call: TRBJ2-1
clone_size: many
v_call: TRBV7-3
cdr3_aa: CASSSGGMGSSYNEQFF

j_call: TRBJ2-6
clone_size: few
v_call: TRBV6-5
cdr3_aa: CASSYYGQAGANVLTF